This T cell receptor beta chain was sequenced during a study of tumor-infiltrating lymphocytes in primary liver carcinoma. As concerns this clonotype: Its antigen is not known. A single base separates this from a much larger clone, so it may be a read error.

Study results and caveats: Present in all five tumor regions were only about 7-25% of the top clones.

Reverse transcription of roughly 470 ng total RNA with a constant-region primer produced TCR beta cDNA. Construction of TCR beta libraries relied on three successive nested multiplex PCR rounds employing slightly modified ARM-PCR. Two initial PCR rounds of roughly 10 cycles each paired TRBV1-TRBV30 forward primers with a C-beta reverse primer. TCRdb independently ran MiXCR on the multiplex PCR reads; one entry per CDR3 protein. The sample has 50,000 or so distinct CDR3 sequences; over 65% are singletons. Unsorted bulk tissue, about 19-31 mg of it, served as the source for co-extraction of RNA and DNA. Patients showed chronic HBV infection and an absence of prior treatment. Uniformly, tumor samples exhibited a viable tumor cell fraction exceeding 85%. Trimming removed 6 bases from V and 6 bases from J; junction bases left unmatched: 11. CDR3 length equals 16 residues. Germline V gives CDR1 LNHDA, CDR2 SQIVND (reference sequence).

The sequencing sample was made of liver tumor tissue from sampling region 5. The subset was: tumor region T5, tumor centre. The sequence derives from a man aged 35 to 55 with primary liver carcinoma and hepatitis B virus infection. This sequence joins TRBV19 and TRBJ2-2; 9 bases fit TRBD1. CDR3 in DNA: TGTGCCAGTAGCTCCCTAGTAGGGACAGGGTCCGGGGAGCTGTTTTTT. It encodes CASSSLVGTGSGELFF.